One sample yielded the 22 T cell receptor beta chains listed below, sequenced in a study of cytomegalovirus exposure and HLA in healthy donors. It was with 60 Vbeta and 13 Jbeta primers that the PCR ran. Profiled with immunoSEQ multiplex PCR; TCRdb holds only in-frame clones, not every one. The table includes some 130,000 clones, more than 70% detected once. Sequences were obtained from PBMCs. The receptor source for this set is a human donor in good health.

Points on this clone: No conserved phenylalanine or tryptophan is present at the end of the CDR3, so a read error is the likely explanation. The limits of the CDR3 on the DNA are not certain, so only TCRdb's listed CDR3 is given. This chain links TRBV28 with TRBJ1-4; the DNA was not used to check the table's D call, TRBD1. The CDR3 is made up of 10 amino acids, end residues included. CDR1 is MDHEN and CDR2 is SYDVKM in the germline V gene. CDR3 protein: CASSGRQDLP.

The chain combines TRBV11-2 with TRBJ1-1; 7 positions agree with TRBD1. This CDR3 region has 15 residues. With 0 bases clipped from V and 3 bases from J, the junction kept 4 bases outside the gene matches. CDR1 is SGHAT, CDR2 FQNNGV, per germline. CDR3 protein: CASSLDEQGYTEAFF. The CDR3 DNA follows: TGTGCCAGCAGCTTAGATGAACAGGGGTACACTGAAGCTTTCTTT.

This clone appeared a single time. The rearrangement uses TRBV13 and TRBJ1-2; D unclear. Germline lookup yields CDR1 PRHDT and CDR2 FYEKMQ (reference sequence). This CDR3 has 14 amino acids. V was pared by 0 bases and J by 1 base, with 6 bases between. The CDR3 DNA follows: TGTGCCAGCAGCTTAGGTACGGGTAACTATGGCTACACCTTC. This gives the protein CASSLGTGNYGYTF.

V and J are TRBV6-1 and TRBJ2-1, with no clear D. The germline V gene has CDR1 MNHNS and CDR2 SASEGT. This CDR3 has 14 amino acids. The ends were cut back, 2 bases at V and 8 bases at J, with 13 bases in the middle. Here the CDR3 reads CASSEFPINDEQFF. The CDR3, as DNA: TGTGCCAGCAGTGAATTCCCTATTAACGATGAGCAGTTCTTC.

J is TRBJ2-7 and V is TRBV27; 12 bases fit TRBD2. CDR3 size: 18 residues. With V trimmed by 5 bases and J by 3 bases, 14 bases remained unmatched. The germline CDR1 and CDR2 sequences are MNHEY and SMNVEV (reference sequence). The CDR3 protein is CASSPYPLAGGFFYEQYF. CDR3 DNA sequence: TGTGCCAGCAGTCCATACCCCCTAGCGGGGGGGTTCTTCTACGAGCAGTACTTC.

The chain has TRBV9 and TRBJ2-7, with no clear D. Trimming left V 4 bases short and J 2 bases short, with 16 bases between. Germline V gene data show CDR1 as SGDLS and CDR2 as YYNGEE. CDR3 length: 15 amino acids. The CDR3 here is CASSPVQAPPYEQYF. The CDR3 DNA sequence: TGTGCCAGCAGCCCCGTCCAGGCTCCTCCCTACGAGCAGTACTTC.

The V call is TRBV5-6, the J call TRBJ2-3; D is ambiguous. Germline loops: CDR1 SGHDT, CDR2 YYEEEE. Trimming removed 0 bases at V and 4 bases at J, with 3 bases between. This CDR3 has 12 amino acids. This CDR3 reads CASSLVSDTQYF. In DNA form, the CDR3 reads TGTGCCAGCAGCTTGGTCTCAGATACGCAGTATTTT.

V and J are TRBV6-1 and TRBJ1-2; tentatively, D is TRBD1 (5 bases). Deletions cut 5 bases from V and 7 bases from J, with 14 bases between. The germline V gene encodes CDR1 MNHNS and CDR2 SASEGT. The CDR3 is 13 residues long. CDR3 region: CASSLRWGPGYTF. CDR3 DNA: TGTGCCAGCAGTCTACGGTGGGGCCCTGGCTACACCTTC.

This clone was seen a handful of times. The CDR3 nucleotides read TGTGCCAGCAGCTCCGTGGGGCAGGGAATAGTCTATGGCTACACCTTC. Encoded protein: CASSSVGQGIVYGYTF. The V call is TRBV5-6, the J call TRBJ1-2, with D maybe TRBD1 (5 bases). Germline V gene data show CDR1 as SGHDT and CDR2 as YYEEEE. Trimming stripped 3 bases from V and 4 bases from J, with 19 bases between. The CDR3 is 16 residues long.

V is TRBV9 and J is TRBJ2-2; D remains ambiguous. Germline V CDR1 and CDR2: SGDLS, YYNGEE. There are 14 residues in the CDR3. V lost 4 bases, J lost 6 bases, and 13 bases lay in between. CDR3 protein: CASSLRREAGELFF. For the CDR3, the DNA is TGTGCCAGCAGCCTGCGCCGTGAGGCCGGGGAGCTGTTTTTT. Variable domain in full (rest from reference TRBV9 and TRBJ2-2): DSGVTQTPKHLITATGQRVTLRCSPRSGDLSVYWYQQSLDQGLQFLIQYYNGEERAKGNILERFSAQQFPDLHSELNLSSLELGDSALYFCASSLRREAGELFFGEGSRLTVL.

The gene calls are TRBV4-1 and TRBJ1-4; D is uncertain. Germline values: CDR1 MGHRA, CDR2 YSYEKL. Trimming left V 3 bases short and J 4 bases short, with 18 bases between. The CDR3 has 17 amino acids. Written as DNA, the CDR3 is TGCGCCAGCAGCCAGGCCCGGGTCCTACCCTTTAATGAAAAACTGTTTTTT. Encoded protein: CASSQARVLPFNEKLFF.

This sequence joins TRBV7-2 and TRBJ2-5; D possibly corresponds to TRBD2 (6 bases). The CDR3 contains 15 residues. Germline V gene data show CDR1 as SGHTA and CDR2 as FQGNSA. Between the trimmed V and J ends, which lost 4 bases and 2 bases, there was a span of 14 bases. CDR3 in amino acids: CASSYTLARQETQYF. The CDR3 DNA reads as TGTGCCAGCAGCTATACTCTAGCGAGACAAGAGACCCAGTACTTC.

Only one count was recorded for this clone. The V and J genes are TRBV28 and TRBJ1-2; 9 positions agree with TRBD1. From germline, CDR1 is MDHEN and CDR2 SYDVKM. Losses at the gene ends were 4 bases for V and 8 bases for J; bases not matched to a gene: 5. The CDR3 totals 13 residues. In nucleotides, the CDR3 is TGTGCCAGCAGTTCGGGACAGGGAAGCGGCTACACCTTC. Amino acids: CASSSGQGSGYTF.

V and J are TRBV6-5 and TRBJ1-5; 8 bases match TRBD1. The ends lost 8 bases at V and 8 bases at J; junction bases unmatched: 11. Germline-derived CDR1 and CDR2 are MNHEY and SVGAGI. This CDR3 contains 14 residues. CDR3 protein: CASADRGRLEPQHF. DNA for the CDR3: TGTGCCAGCGCCGACAGGGGCCGGTTGGAGCCCCAGCATTTT.

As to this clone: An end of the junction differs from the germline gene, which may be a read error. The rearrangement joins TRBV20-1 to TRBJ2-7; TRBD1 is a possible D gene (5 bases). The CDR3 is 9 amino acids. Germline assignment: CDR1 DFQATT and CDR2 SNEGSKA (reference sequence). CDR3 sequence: CSARGTLHF. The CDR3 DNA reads TGCAGTGCTAGAGGGACACTTCACTTC.

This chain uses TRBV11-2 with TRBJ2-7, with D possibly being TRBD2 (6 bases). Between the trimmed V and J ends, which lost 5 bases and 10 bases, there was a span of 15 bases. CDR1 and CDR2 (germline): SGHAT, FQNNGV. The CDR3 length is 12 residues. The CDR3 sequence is CASSPGGDLQYF. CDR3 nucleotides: TGTGCCAGCAGCCCCGGGGGAGACTTACAGTACTTC.

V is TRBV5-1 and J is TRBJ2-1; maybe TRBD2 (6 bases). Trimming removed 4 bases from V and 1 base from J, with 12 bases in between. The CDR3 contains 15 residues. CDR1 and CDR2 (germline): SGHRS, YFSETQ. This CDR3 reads CASSHDGGSYNEQFF. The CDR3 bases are TGCGCCAGCAGCCATGATGGGGGGTCCTACAATGAGCAGTTCTTC. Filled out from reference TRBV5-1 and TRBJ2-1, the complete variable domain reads KAGVTQTPRYLIKTRGQQVTLSCSPISGHRSVSWYQQTPGQGLQFLFEYFSETQRNKGNFPGRFSGRQFSNSRSEMNVSTLELGDSALYLCASSHDGGSYNEQFFGPGTRLTVL.

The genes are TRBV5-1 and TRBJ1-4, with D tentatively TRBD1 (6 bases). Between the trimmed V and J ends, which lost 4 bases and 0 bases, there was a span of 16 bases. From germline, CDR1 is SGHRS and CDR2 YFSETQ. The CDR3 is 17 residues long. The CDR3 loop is CASSLGGGRTTNEKLFF. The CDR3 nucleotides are TGCGCCAGCAGCCTTGGGGGGGGGCGAACAACTAATGAAAAACTGTTTTTT.

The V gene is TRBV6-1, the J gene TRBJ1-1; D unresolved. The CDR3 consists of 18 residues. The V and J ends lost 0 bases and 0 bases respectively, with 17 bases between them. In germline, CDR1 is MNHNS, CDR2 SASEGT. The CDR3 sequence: CASSEADSGWLMNTEAFF. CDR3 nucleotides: TGTGCCAGCAGTGAAGCGGATTCGGGTTGGTTGATGAACACTGAAGCTTTCTTT.

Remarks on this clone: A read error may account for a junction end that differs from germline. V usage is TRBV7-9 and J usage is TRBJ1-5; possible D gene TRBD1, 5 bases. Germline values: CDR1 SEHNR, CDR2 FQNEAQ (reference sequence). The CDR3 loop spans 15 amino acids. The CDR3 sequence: CSSSPSLGGGQPQHF. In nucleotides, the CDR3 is TGTTCCAGCAGCCCCAGTTTGGGGGGGGGTCAGCCCCAGCATTTT.

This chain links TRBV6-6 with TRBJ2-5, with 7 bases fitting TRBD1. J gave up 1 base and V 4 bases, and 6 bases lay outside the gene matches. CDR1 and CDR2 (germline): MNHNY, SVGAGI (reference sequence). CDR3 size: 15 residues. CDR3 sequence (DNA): TGTGCCAGCAGTTCCCTTGGGACAGTCCAAGAGACCCAGTACTTC. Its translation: CASSSLGTVQETQYF.

The CDR3 bases are TGTGCCAGCAGCTATTTCGACTGGAATTCACCCCTCCACTTT. It encodes CASSYFDWNSPLHF. The chain has TRBV5-5 and TRBJ1-6; no firm D call. CDR1 and CDR2 (germline): SGHKS, YYEKEE (reference sequence). The CDR3 has 14 amino acids. Deletions cut 3 bases from V and 7 bases from J, with 11 bases between.